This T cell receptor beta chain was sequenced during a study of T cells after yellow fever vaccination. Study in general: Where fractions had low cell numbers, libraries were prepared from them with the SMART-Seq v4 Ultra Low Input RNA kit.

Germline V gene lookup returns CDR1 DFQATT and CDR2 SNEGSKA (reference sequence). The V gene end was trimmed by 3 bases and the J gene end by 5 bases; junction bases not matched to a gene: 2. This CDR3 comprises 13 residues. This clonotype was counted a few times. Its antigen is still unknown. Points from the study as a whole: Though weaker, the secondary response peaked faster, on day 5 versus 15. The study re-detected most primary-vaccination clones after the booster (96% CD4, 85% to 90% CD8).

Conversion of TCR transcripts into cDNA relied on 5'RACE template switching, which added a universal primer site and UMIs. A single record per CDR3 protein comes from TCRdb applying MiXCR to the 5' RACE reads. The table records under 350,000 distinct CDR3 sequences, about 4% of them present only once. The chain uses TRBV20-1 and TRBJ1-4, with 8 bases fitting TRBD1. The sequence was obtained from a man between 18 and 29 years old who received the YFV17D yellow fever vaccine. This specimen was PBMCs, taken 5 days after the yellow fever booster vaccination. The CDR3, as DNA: TGCAGTGCTAGCCCAGGGGGCAATGAAAAACTGTTTTTT. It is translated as CSASPGGNEKLFF.